The source of this T cell receptor beta chain is a study of Tregs in tolerant kidney transplant recipients. A remark on this clone: Its antigen remains unidentified.

Related graft donors supplied nonmyeloablative bone marrow transplants, and mixed chimerism was transient. CD4+CD25+CD127- Tregs, CD4+CD25- non-Tregs, CD4 and CD8 cells were sorted. Whole-study findings and limits: Few patients were studied, so findings need validation in larger groups. Changing PCR primers prevented nucleotide comparison between some patients' samples. Donor-specific Treg expansion exceeded global Treg expansion in tolerant patients, suggesting antigen drive.

V lost 5 bases and J lost 0, with 17 bases in between. Germline V CDR1 and CDR2: SGHDT, YYEEEE. The CDR3 totals 17 residues. Assay used: immunoSEQ multiplex PCR; TCRdb lists only in-frame clones, some missing. Found here are about 81,000 clones, about 91% of them singletons; the top ten hold 1.5% to 2%. The source was CD4+ T cells from blood (PBMCs), collected 24 months after the transplant. The J gene is TRBJ2-2, the V gene TRBV5-6; the D is unclear. The sequence came from a human patient who received a combined kidney and bone marrow transplant. Among the T cells, some may be from the graft donor. CDR3 DNA: TGTGCCAGCAGTTCGCTACCGGGTAAAACGAACACCGGGGAGCTGTTTTTT. Encoded protein: CASSSLPGKTNTGELFF.